Here is one T cell receptor (beta chain) with its context. The assay was immunoSEQ multiplex PCR, and TCRdb's table has in-frame clones only and misses some. The sample has about 94,000 clones, roughly 88% seen once. This entry comes from a study of identifying expanded T cells in peripheral blood. The CDR3 covers 14 residues. The V end lost 3 bases, the J end lost 1 base, and 10 bases lay between the germline ends. Germline CDR1 reads MNHNY; CDR2 reads SVGAGI (reference sequence). What was sequenced was blood. The J gene is TRBJ2-7, the V gene TRBV6-6; maybe TRBD2 (6 bases). The TCR sequence derives from a person aged 18 to 70 in good health. The CDR3 reads CASSYKGRSYEQYF. The CDR3 DNA reads as TGTGCCAGCAGTTATAAGGGGAGGTCCTACGAGCAGTACTTC.